The 15 T cell receptor beta chains below come from one sample, sequenced in a study of memory CD4+ T cells and cytomegalovirus serostatus. Using immunoSEQ multiplex PCR, the repertoire was profiled, and TCRdb retains in-frame clones only, with some absent. The table includes roughly 50,000 clones, under 90% detected once. Single viable CD3+CD4+CD8-CD45RO+ cells were sorted as the memory CD4+ T cells. Sequenced material: memory CD4+ T cells from blood. The source is an adult in good health and CMV-seronegative. Some clones in this sample may be carry-over from other donors' samples.

This sequence joins TRBV19 and TRBJ2-7, with a weak D call TRBD2 (5 bases). The CDR3 is made up of 15 amino acids. Germline values: CDR1 LNHDA, CDR2 SQIVND (reference sequence). V gave up 4 bases and J gave up 1 base, with 14 bases separating them. The CDR3 nucleotides are TGTGCCAGTAGTACTAGCCATCGGATATCCTACGAGCAGTACTTC. Its protein is CASSTSHRISYEQYF.

The gene calls are TRBV18 and TRBJ1-5; the D is unclear. The CDR3 consists of 14 residues. Trimming took 2 bases from V and 2 from J, leaving 7 bases between them. Looked up from germline, CDR1 is KGHSH and CDR2 is LQKENI. The CDR3 bases are TGTGCCAGCTCACCAGGGGTGGGCAATCAGCCCCAGCATTTT. Protein: CASSPGVGNQPQHF.

This sequence joins TRBV30 and TRBJ2-3; D is possibly TRBD1 (6 bases). From germline, CDR1 is GTSNPN and CDR2 SVGIG (reference sequence). Trimming shortened V by 7 bases and J by 0 bases, and 20 bases separated the two germline ends. The CDR3 covers 16 residues. Here the CDR3 reads CASNPGHLPSTDTQYF. In nucleotides, the CDR3 is TGTGCCTCGAACCCGGGACACCTCCCTAGCACAGATACGCAGTATTTT.

This clone was seen more than once but under ten times. The V gene is TRBV7-8, the J gene TRBJ2-3; D possibly corresponds to TRBD1 (6 bases). The CDR3 length is 14 residues. Germline V gene sequence: CDR1 SGHVS, CDR2 FQNEAQ. V shed 1 base and J shed 5 bases, with 10 bases lying between them. CDR3 residues: CASSLDRAGDTQYF. CDR3 nucleotide sequence: TGTGCCAGCAGCTTAGACAGGGCAGGAGATACGCAGTATTTT. Supplemented by reference TRBV7-8 and TRBJ2-3, the full variable domain reads GAGVSQSPRYKVAKRGQDVALRCDPISGHVSLFWYQQALGQGPEFLTYFQNEAQLDKSGLPSDRFFAERPEGSVSTLKIQRTQQEDSAVYLCASSLDRAGDTQYFGPGTRLTVL.

The chain has TRBV7-6 and TRBJ1-2; D uncertain. Per the germline V gene, CDR1 is SGHVS and CDR2 is FNYEAQ. Trimming removed 1 base from V and 7 bases from J, with 13 bases in between. CDR3 length: 14 residues. CDR3 bases: TGTGCCAGCAGCTTAGGAACTCTAGAGGGTGGCTACACCTTC. Amino acid sequence: CASSLGTLEGGYTF.

The chain recombines TRBV7-8 with TRBJ1-1, with D possibly being TRBD1 (6 bases). There are 18 residues in the CDR3. Germline V CDR1 and CDR2: SGHVS, FQNEAQ. The V gene lost 5 bases and the J gene lost 1 base, with 23 bases spanning the gap. CDR3: CASSGSGRGRVGNTEAFF. The CDR3 nucleotides are TGTGCCAGCAGCGGAAGCGGTCGGGGGCGCGTGGGGAACACTGAAGCTTTCTTT.

This clone was observed at least ten times. The chain links TRBV4-2 to TRBJ2-4, with 8 bases fitting TRBD2. Germline assignment: CDR1 LGHNA and CDR2 YNFKEQ. The CDR3 is 17 amino acids. With 0 bases clipped from V and 6 bases from J, the junction kept 10 bases outside the gene matches. The CDR3 DNA is TGTGCCAGCAGCCAAGATCGAATGGGGACTAGTGGAAACATTCAGTACTTC. As protein: CASSQDRMGTSGNIQYF.

J is TRBJ2-3 and V is TRBV10-3; no firm D call. CDR3 size: 15 residues. V shed 0 bases and J shed 2 bases, with 9 bases lying between them. Germline assignment: CDR1 ENHRY and CDR2 SYGVKD. This CDR3 is CAISESNGDTDTQYF. In DNA, the CDR3 is TGTGCCATCAGTGAGTCGAATGGCGACACAGATACGCAGTATTTT.

V gene TRBV5-1 combines with J gene TRBJ1-2, with D hard to call. This CDR3 is built from 12 residues. With 4 bases removed from V and 1 base from J, the gap between germline ends came to 5 bases. In germline, CDR1 is SGHRS, CDR2 YFSETQ. CDR3 sequence reads: CASSANNYGYTF. DNA for the CDR3: TGCGCCAGCAGCGCAAATAACTATGGCTACACCTTC.

The chain has TRBV14 and TRBJ2-7, with D unresolved. Germline V gene data show CDR1 as SGHDN and CDR2 as FVKESK. Trimming left V 4 bases short and J 6 bases short, with 16 bases between. The CDR3 length is 14 residues. CDR3 DNA: TGTGCCAGCAGCCCCCTCGGGTGGATGGGCGAGCAGTACTTC. It encodes CASSPLGWMGEQYF.

The V call is TRBV29-1, the J call TRBJ1-5; TRBD1 matches 7 bases. J was trimmed by 7 bases and V by 5 bases; bases with no gene match: 11. The CDR3 runs to 14 residues. The V gene's germline CDR1 is SQVTM and CDR2 ANQGSEA. CDR3 DNA sequence: TGCAGCGTTATAGACAGGGTAGGGGGACAGCCCCAGCATTTT. Residues: CSVIDRVGGQPQHF. The complete variable domain, with remaining parts taken from reference TRBV29-1 and TRBJ1-5, reads SAVISQKPSRDICQRGTSLTIQCQVDSQVTMMFWYRQQPGQSLTLIATANQGSEATYESGFVIDKFPISRPNLTFSTLTVSNMSPEDSSIYLCSVIDRVGGQPQHFGDGTRLSIL.

This clone was seen a few times. The V call is TRBV2, the J call TRBJ1-2, with 7 positions matching TRBD1. This CDR3 contains 14 residues. Germline V gene data show CDR1 as SNHLY and CDR2 as FYNNEI. The junction had 5 bases not matched to a gene; V was cut back by 5 bases and J by 2 bases. CDR3 region: CASSREGANYGYTF. The CDR3 DNA reads TGTGCCAGCAGTCGCGAGGGGGCAAACTATGGCTACACCTTC.

The genes are TRBV27 and TRBJ1-2, with D uncertain. This CDR3 comprises 14 residues. Per the germline V gene, CDR1 is MNHEY and CDR2 is SMNVEV (reference sequence). The V end was cut by 0 bases, the J end by 4 bases, with 9 bases between. This CDR3 reads CASSLSRKTYGYTF. CDR3 coding DNA: TGTGCCAGCAGTTTATCGAGAAAGACCTATGGCTACACCTTC.

The table lists this clone with a few counts. The genes are TRBV29-1 and TRBJ2-7, with D perhaps TRBD1 (5 bases). Germline V CDR1 and CDR2: SQVTM, ANQGSEA. Trimming removed 6 bases from V and 9 bases from J, with 12 bases in between. This CDR3 is 10 amino acids long. CDR3 protein: CSVKQERQYF. For the CDR3, the DNA is TGCAGCGTGAAACAGGAGAGGCAGTACTTC.

The genes are TRBV2 and TRBJ2-7; D is possibly TRBD1 (6 bases). The V end was cut by 2 bases, the J end by 5 bases, with 16 bases between. The length of the CDR3 is 15 residues. Germline loops: CDR1 SNHLY, CDR2 FYNNEI. For the CDR3, the DNA is TGTGCCAGCAGTGAACGGGCAGGGGATGTCCACGAGCAGTACTTC. This codes for CASSERAGDVHEQYF.